A selection of T cell receptor beta chains follows, all from one sample in a study of patients and donors after allogeneic stem cell transplantation. TCRdb re-called the RT-PCR reads with MiXCR, one entry per CDR3 protein. The sample lists about a million distinct CDR3 sequences, over 15% occurring once. What was sequenced was blood, either unsorted or a sorted T cell fraction (not recorded which). The source of these receptors is a human donor who was either an allogeneic HSCT recipient or a stem cell or donor lymphocyte infusion donor (not recorded which). It is not recorded whose cells these are; they may come from a transplant donor. CDR3s include the opening cysteine and the closing phenylalanine or tryptophan. A D gene is named only where the DNA matches it firmly. Only some rows state a clone size, as once, few, many or a class for expanded clones.

J gene | D gene | V gene | clone size | CDR3 protein | CDR3 DNA
TRBJ2-3 | . | TRBV6-5 | few | CASSSRNSGKTDTQYF | TGTGCCAGCAGTTCCCGAAATAGCGGAAAGACAGATACGCAGTATTTT
TRBJ2-7 | . | TRBV5-6 | . | CASSTAGRAFSYEQYF | TGTGCCAGCAGCACAGCGGGCAGGGCCTTTTCCTACGAGCAGTACTTC
TRBJ1-1 | . | TRBV30 | few | CAWSFRAGETEAFF | TGTGCCTGGAGTTTTAGGGCGGGAGAGACTGAAGCTTTCTTT
TRBJ2-1 | . | TRBV5-1 | few | CASSLFISPGEQFF | TGCGCCAGCAGCTTATTTATCTCCCCGGGGGAGCAGTTCTTC
TRBJ1-1 | . | TRBV4-3 | . | CASSQDLWGLMNTEAFF | TGCGCCAGCAGCCAAGATCTTTGGGGGCTTATGAACACTGAAGCTTTCTTT
TRBJ2-5 | TRBD1 | TRBV29-1 | many | CSAQAGTGKETQYF | TGCAGCGCCCAAGCCGGGACAGGGAAAGAGACCCAGTACTTC
TRBJ2-6 | . | TRBV12-3/TRBV12-4 | many | CASSYGDFSANVLTF | TGTGCCAGCAGTTATGGGGACTTCTCGGCCAACGTCCTGACTTTC
TRBJ2-1 | TRBD1 | TRBV27 | . | CASSKARQGAHEQFF | TGTGCCAGCTCAAAGGCCCGACAGGGGGCTCATGAGCAGTTCTTC
TRBJ2-3 | . | TRBV6-6 | few | CASRPTGMDTQYF | TGTGCCAGCAGACCGACCGGTATGGATACGCAGTATTTT
TRBJ1-6 | . | TRBV12-3/TRBV12-4 | few | CASSLKGGYNSPLHF | TGTGCCAGCAGTCTCAAAGGAGGGTATAATTCACCCCTCCACTTT
TRBJ1-1 | . | TRBV5-1 | few | CASSLAMGMNTEAFF | TGCGCCAGCAGCTTGGCCATGGGGATGAACACTGAAGCTTTCTTT
TRBJ2-3 | TRBD1 | TRBV4-1 | few | CAIQALDRVGDTQYF | TGCGCCATCCAGGCCCTGGACAGGGTAGGAGATACGCAGTATTTT
TRBJ1-5 | . | TRBV20-1 | . | CSALDWNQPQHF | TGCAGTGCCCTGGACTGGAATCAGCCCCAGCATTTT
TRBJ2-7 | . | TRBV28 | . | CASSNRDEQYF | TGTGCCAGCAGTAACAGGGACGAGCAGTACTTC
TRBJ2-1 | TRBD2 | TRBV11-1 | few | CASSYGGLAGGLSYNEQFF | TGTGCCAGCAGCTACGGAGGGCTAGCGGGGGGACTCTCCTACAATGAGCAGTTCTTC
TRBJ2-2 | TRBD1 | TRBV20-1 | . | CSAGDRLGYTGELFF | TGCAGTGCTGGGGACAGGTTGGGATACACCGGGGAGCTGTTTTTT
TRBJ2-1 | TRBD2 | TRBV4-3 | few | CASSPPGLVGTHEQFF | TGCGCCAGCAGCCCCCCGGGACTAGTGGGAACCCATGAGCAGTTCTTC
TRBJ2-2 | . | TRBV7-7 | . | CASSLRGLTGELFF | TGTGCTAGCAGCTTAAGAGGGCTGACCGGGGAGCTGTTTTTT
TRBJ2-3 | . | TRBV5-1 | . | CASSPGGLGADTQYF | TGCGCCAGCTCCCCCGGGGGGCTCGGGGCAGATACGCAGTATTTT
TRBJ2-3 | . | TRBV7-9 | few | CASSPGQRADTQYF | TGTGCCAGCAGCCCTGGGCAGAGGGCAGATACGCAGTATTTT
TRBJ2-1 | . | TRBV20-1 | . | CSARVGRSGGNEQFF | TGCAGTGCTAGAGTCGGAAGGTCAGGGGGGAATGAGCAGTTCTTC
TRBJ2-7 | . | TRBV7-9 | . | CASSLSGNLLREQYF | TGTGCCAGCAGCTTAAGCGGCAACCTGTTACGAGAGCAGTACTTC
TRBJ1-5 | . | TRBV7-4 | . | CASSLKGLGWQPQHF | TGTGCCAGCAGCTTGAAGGGGCTGGGATGGCAGCCCCAGCATTTT
TRBJ1-1 | . | TRBV12-3/TRBV12-4 | many | CASSETEEAFF | TGTGCCAGCAGTGAGACAGAAGAAGCTTTCTTT
TRBJ1-2 | TRBD1 | TRBV9 | once | CASSPNDRGVGGYTF | TGTGCCAGCAGCCCCAACGACAGGGGGGTTGGAGGCTACACCTTC
TRBJ2-2 | TRBD2 | TRBV7-8 | few | CASQRGLAGTSYTGELFF | TGTGCCAGCCAACGGGGACTAGCGGGGACCTCATACACCGGGGAGCTGTTTTTT
TRBJ2-5 | TRBD2 | TRBV12-3/TRBV12-4 | few | CASTTWGGGETQYF | TGTGCCAGCACTACATGGGGGGGTGGAGAGACCCAGTACTTC
TRBJ2-1 | TRBD2 | TRBV20-1 | . | CSAGTSDYNEQFF | TGCAGTGCTGGGACTAGTGACTACAATGAGCAGTTCTTC
TRBJ2-7 | TRBD1 | TRBV29-1 | . | CSVGQGAFEQYF | TGCAGCGTTGGACAGGGGGCCTTTGAGCAGTACTTC
TRBJ1-1 | . | TRBV20-1 | . | CSARVAGRNTEAFF | TGCAGTGCTAGAGTGGCAGGGCGAAACACTGAAGCTTTCTTT
TRBJ1-2 | . | TRBV3-1 | few | CASSQYRVSYGYTF | TGTGCCAGCAGCCAGTACAGGGTTAGCTATGGCTACACCTTC
TRBJ2-2 | . | TRBV12-3/TRBV12-4 | . | CASSSQRTGELFF | TGTGCCAGCAGTTCTCAGCGCACCGGGGAGCTGTTTTTT
TRBJ1-2 | . | TRBV30 | once | CAWSNNYGYTF | TGTGCCTGGAGCAATAACTATGGCTACACCTTC
TRBJ2-2 | TRBD1 | TRBV7-6 | . | CASSVPRDRANTGELFF | TGTGCCAGCAGCGTACCCCGGGACAGGGCGAACACCGGGGAGCTGTTTTTT
TRBJ2-5 | TRBD1 | TRBV9 | . | CASSVPGQQETQYF | TGTGCCAGCAGCGTACCGGGACAGCAAGAGACCCAGTACTTC
TRBJ2-1 | TRBD2 | TRBV12-3/TRBV12-4 | few | CASSRPSAGASYNEQFF | TGTGCCAGCAGCCGCCCTTCAGCGGGAGCCTCCTACAATGAGCAGTTCTTC
TRBJ2-2 | . | TRBV29-1 | few | CSALTNTGELFF | TGCAGCGCACTCACGAACACCGGGGAGCTGTTTTTT